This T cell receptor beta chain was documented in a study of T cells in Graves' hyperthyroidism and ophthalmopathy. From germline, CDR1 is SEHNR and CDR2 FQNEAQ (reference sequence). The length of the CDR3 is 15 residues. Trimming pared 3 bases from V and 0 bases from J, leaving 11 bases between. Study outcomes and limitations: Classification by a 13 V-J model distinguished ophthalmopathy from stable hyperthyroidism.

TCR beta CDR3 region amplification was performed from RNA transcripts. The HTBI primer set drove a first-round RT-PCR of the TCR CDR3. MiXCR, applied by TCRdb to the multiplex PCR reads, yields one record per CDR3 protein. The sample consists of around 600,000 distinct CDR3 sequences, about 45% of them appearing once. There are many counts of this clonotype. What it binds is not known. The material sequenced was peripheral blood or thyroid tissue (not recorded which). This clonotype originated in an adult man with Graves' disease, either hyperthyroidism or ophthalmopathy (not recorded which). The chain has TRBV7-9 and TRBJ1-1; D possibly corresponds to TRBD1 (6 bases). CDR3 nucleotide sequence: TGTGCCAGCAGCTTGACAGGAGGCATGAACACTGAAGCTTTCTTT. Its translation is CASSLTGGMNTEAFF.